This T cell receptor (beta chain) is drawn from a study of human versus mouse CDR3 diversity and MHC coevolution (dated by TCRdb to 2015 to 2018). About the investigation overall: The immunoSEQ assay was reported to detect one in 200,000 T cells and to minimize multiplex PCR amplification bias. Across the mouse and human samples, each sample yielded between 0.6 x 10^7 and 1.6 x 10^7 valid reads. Human naive CD4 T cell repertoires were used as a reference for TCR selection on multiple MHC II alleles and were compared with human-TCR-locus transgenic mice carrying single MHC II. The human cohort was made up of three healthy volunteer blood donors, who at collection were aged 30 to 39, 40 to 49 and 60 to 70, one donor in each range. The paper as a whole reports these results and caveats: The lowest clonal inequality scores among all compared groups were observed in most of the three human donors. The largest TCR beta repertoire, approximately 1.7 million clonotypes, was estimated by iCHAO1 for humans, a finding likely attributable to selection by multiple MHC II molecules. On average, humans had more CDR3 deletions and insertions than mice, indicating greater exonuclease and TdT activity. Because human T cells were selected on several MHC II alleles, repertoire diversity was not considered directly comparable between humans and mice.

The QIAGEN blood and tissue kit was used to extract genomic DNA from sorted cells, and the DNA was quantified on a NanoDrop 1000. Using multiplex PCR of genomic DNA, the immunoSEQ platform deep sequenced and quantified the TCR alpha and beta chains. For the original study's pipeline: IMGT gene and region definitions were used to annotate TCR sequences. Out-of-frame rearrangements were used as a proxy for the preselection repertoire and compared with in-frame clonotypes. The iCHAO1 estimator provided with the immunoSEQ platform was used to estimate repertoire size. A Gini index, which is based on the Lorenz curve, was applied to in-frame amino acid clonotypes to measure clonal inequality. Shared clonotypes were counted with the intersect function of the R package tcR, and similarity was scored with the Jaccard index. V, J and V-J usage frequencies went into a principal component analysis run with the R prcomp function, with no normalization applied. TCRdb carries this immuneACCESS record with in-frame sequences only. Its versions omit some clonotypes, under half of them owing to an unresolved V gene in the studies checked, with the rest unexplained. The D gene and trimming were derived from the DNA, and the V and J assignments and clone size from that table. The sample table shows tens of thousands of clones, and roughly 93% are seen once. 15% to 20% of the sample is in the top ten clones.

Fluorescence-activated cell sorting was used to isolate naive CD4 T cells, defined as CD45RO-negative and CD62L-positive, from PBMCs. From each donor, approximately 50 ml of fresh peripheral blood was taken, and Ficoll density centrifugation was then used to isolate PBMCs. Cell sorting was carried out on a FACSAria III instrument, and a purity above 95% was achieved for all samples. About this clone itself: Its binding antigen is unknown. No per-base quality is available; no much larger clone lies one base away.

Looking up the germline V gene yields CDR1 SGHVS and CDR2 FQNEAQ. Spanning cysteine to phenylalanine, the CDR3 consists of 16 amino acids. The retained sequence is limited to the CDR3, 48 bases, with the frame set at the first base. Trimming removed 5 bases from V and 0 bases from J, leaving 14 bases between the germline ends. The origin of this receptor is a person aged 55 to 75 in good health. Sequencing used naive CD4+ T cells from blood. Reading the label with the study, this specimen's cell subset or site is: CD45RO-negative CD62L-positive naive CD4 T cells. The chain is encoded by TRBV7-8 joined to TRBJ1-3; a tentative D call is TRBD1 (6 bases match). The CDR3 in this case is CASSPGTPTSGNTIYF. The sequenced DNA is TGTGCCAGCAGCCCCGGGACACCAACCTCTGGAAACACCATATATTTT.